Below, 27 T cell receptor beta chains from the same sample are listed, as sequenced in a study of response to subunit inactivated influenza vaccine. TCRdb reprocessed the RT-PCR reads with MiXCR, giving one entry per CDR3 protein. In the table there are 750,000 to 850,000 distinct CDR3 sequences, approximately 18% of which are singletons. The sequenced sample was PBMCs from blood, obtained roughly 5 days after vaccination. All receptors derive from a man aged 50-59 years who received an inactivated influenza vaccine.

This clonotype has only a few counts. V gene TRBV12-3 or TRBV12-4 combines with J gene TRBJ1-4; a possible D gene is TRBD1 (6 bases). This CDR3 is built from 15 residues. V was cut by 5 bases and J by 8 bases, with 18 bases left in between. CDR3 protein: CASSPGDIRTEKLFF. The CDR3 DNA is TGTGCCAGCAGTCCAGGGGACATCCGCACAGAAAAACTGTTTTTT.

This clonotype was found a few times. The chain combines TRBV6-2 or TRBV6-3 with TRBJ1-5; 7 bases fit TRBD1. The CDR3 spans 15 residues. Germline V gene lookup returns CDR1 MNHEY and CDR2 SVGEGT. The J segment lost 6 bases and the V segment lost 7 bases, leaving 12 bases of the junction unmatched. This chain's CDR3 is CASTRTGGGGQPQHF. CDR3 nucleotides: TGTGCCAGCACCCGGACAGGTGGAGGGGGTCAGCCCCAGCATTTT.

This clonotype was recorded only once. The chain links TRBV9 to TRBJ2-5, with D perhaps assigned TRBD1 or TRBD2 (5 bases each). This CDR3 spans 14 amino acids. Germline CDR1 is SGDLS and CDR2 is YYNGEE. The V end lost 5 bases, the J end lost 2 bases, and 13 bases lay between the germline ends. The CDR3 coding sequence is TGTGCCAGCAGGAGGGACCTTACACAAGAGACCCAGTACTTC. Translated, it gives CASRRDLTQETQYF. Supplemented by reference TRBV9 and TRBJ2-5, the full variable domain reads DSGVTQTPKHLITATGQRVTLRCSPRSGDLSVYWYQQSLDQGLQFLIQYYNGEERAKGNILERFSAQQFPDLHSELNLSSLELGDSALYFCASRRDLTQETQYFGPGTRLLVL.

The chain is built from TRBV7-9 and TRBJ2-7, with no clear D. The CDR3 has 13 residues. CDR1 and CDR2 (germline): SEHNR, FQNEAQ (reference sequence). V was shortened by 1 base and J by 4 bases, with 8 bases between the two germline ends. In nucleotides, the CDR3 is TGTGCCAGCAGCTTAGAGGTGGCATACGAGCAGTACTTC. This encodes CASSLEVAYEQYF.

This clonotype turned up a few times. This chain links TRBV6-1 with TRBJ1-4; D gene uncertain. Deletions cut 9 bases from V and 5 bases from J, with 10 bases between. This CDR3 region has 12 residues. CDR1 MNHNS and CDR2 SASEGT come from the germline V gene. CDR3 in amino acids: CASRGPNEKLFF. The CDR3 DNA is TGTGCCAGTAGAGGCCCGAATGAAAAACTGTTTTTT.

This clonotype was found a few times. The chain links TRBV4-1 to TRBJ2-1; 11 bases agree with TRBD2. Germline CDR1 and CDR2: MGHRA and YSYEKL. V dropped 0 bases and J dropped 5; count of bases not matched to a gene: 6. CDR3 size: 17 residues. CDR3 sequence reads: CASSQDATSGVNNEQFF. In DNA, the CDR3 is TGCGCCAGCAGCCAAGATGCGACTAGCGGGGTTAACAATGAGCAGTTCTTC.

V gene TRBV5-1 combines with J gene TRBJ1-4, with 7 nucleotides matching TRBD1. The CDR3 extends over 14 amino acids. Germline CDR1 reads SGHRS; CDR2 reads YFSETQ. V gave up 3 bases and J gave up 3 bases; unmatched junction bases: 2. CDR3 nucleotides: TGCGCCAGCAGCTCAGGGACAGCTAATGAAAAACTGTTTTTT. It translates to CASSSGTANEKLFF.

This clonotype turned up a few times. The CDR3 DNA sequence: TGTGCCATCAAAACGGGGGGCGGACCATACAATGAGCAGTTCTTC. This translates into CAIKTGGGPYNEQFF. The chain carries TRBV10-3 and TRBJ2-1, with a tentative D call TRBD2 (7 bases). The CDR3 loop spans 15 amino acids. The germline V gene has CDR1 ENHRY and CDR2 SYGVKD. V lost 7 bases and J lost 4, with 17 bases in between.

This clonotype came up a few times. The rearrangement uses TRBV3-1 and TRBJ1-3; D is undetermined. This CDR3 is 17 amino acids long. Germline lookup yields CDR1 LGHDT and CDR2 YNNKEL (reference sequence). V lost 1 base and J lost 4, with 17 bases in between. CDR3 loop: CASSQAGMRASGNTIYF. The CDR3, as DNA: TGTGCCAGCAGCCAAGCTGGGATGCGGGCCTCGGGAAACACCATATATTTT.

The sample holds one count of this clonotype. The chain carries TRBV28 and TRBJ2-7; possibly TRBD2 for D (6 bases). V lost 3 bases to trimming and J lost 6 bases, with 15 bases between them. This CDR3 is built from 14 residues. Germline CDR1 and CDR2: MDHEN and SYDVKM. Here the CDR3 DNA reads TGTGCCAGCAGTTTCGTGGGCGGGACTGGCGAGCAGTACTTC. This codes for CASSFVGGTGEQYF.

This rearrangement joins TRBV5-1 to TRBJ1-5; weak D call: TRBD1 (5 bases). V was trimmed by 1 base and J by 6 bases, leaving 17 bases between them. The CDR3 contains 16 residues. CDR1 is SGHRS and CDR2 is YFSETQ in the germline V gene. The CDR3 reads CASSLNPGQGSQPQHF. CDR3 coding DNA: TGCGCCAGCAGCTTGAATCCAGGGCAGGGAAGTCAGCCCCAGCATTTT.

This clonotype was recorded a few times. This chain connects TRBV13 to TRBJ1-3; tentatively, D is TRBD1 (6 bases). From germline, CDR1 is PRHDT and CDR2 FYEKMQ (reference sequence). V lost 1 base, J lost 0 bases, and 19 bases lay in between. There are 19 residues in the CDR3. The CDR3 coding sequence is TGTGCCAGCAGCTTAGCCGAGGGGGTCTATCCAAGCTCTGGAAACACCATATATTTT. As protein: CASSLAEGVYPSSGNTIYF.

The chain combines TRBV11-2 with TRBJ2-3; 7 nucleotides match TRBD2. The CDR3 is made up of 15 amino acids. With 5 bases clipped from V and 0 bases from J, the junction kept 5 bases outside the gene matches. CDR1 and CDR2 (germline): SGHAT, FQNNGV. The CDR3 DNA reads TGTGCCAGCAGCCCTCTAGCGGCTAGCACAGATACGCAGTATTTT. Protein sequence: CASSPLAASTDTQYF.

This clonotype was detected a few times. The rearrangement links TRBV21-1 to TRBJ1-1; the table's D gene call, TRBD1, was not cross checked with the DNA. TRBV21-1 is a pseudogene locus. This CDR3 spans 15 amino acids. The CDR3 DNA is TGTGCCAGCAGCATGTACAGGGTAGGGGAGACTGAAGCTTTCTTT. Translation: CASSMYRVGETEAFF.

This clonotype showed up just a few times. The chain couples TRBV24-1 to TRBJ2-3, with D possibly being TRBD1 or TRBD2 (5 bases each). V was trimmed by 2 bases and J by 2 bases, leaving 10 bases between them. The CDR3 sequence is 15 residues long. In germline, CDR1 is KGHDR, CDR2 SFDVKD. The chain's CDR3 is CATSDWDGPTDTQYF. The CDR3 DNA follows: TGTGCCACCAGTGATTGGGACGGACCCACAGATACGCAGTATTTT.

This clonotype has only a few counts. The chain recombines TRBV5-6 with TRBJ2-5, with 7 bases aligning to TRBD1. The CDR3 consists of 13 residues. The V gene's germline CDR1 is SGHDT and CDR2 YYEEEE. V lost 6 bases, J lost 1 base, and 3 bases stayed unmatched. This CDR3 reads CASNDRAQETQYF. The CDR3 nucleotides read TGTGCCAGCAACGACAGGGCCCAAGAGACCCAGTACTTC.

This clonotype turned up a few times. The V gene is TRBV28, the J gene TRBJ2-5; unclear D gene. With 2 bases removed from V and 5 bases from J, the gap between germline ends came to 6 bases. The CDR3 runs to 12 residues. From germline, CDR1 is MDHEN and CDR2 SYDVKM. Here the CDR3 reads CASSLKTETQYF. The DNA for the CDR3 is TGTGCCAGCAGTTTAAAAACGGAGACCCAGTACTTC. The whole variable domain, filled in from reference TRBV28 and TRBJ2-5, reads DVKVTQSSRYLVKRTGEKVFLECVQDMDHENMFWYRQDPGLGLRLIYFSYDVKMKEKGDIPEGYSVSREKKERFSLILESASTNQTSMYLCASSLKTETQYFGPGTRLLVL.

This clonotype was counted only a few times. The chain employs TRBV5-1 and TRBJ1-2; D is unclear. This CDR3 region has 16 residues. The germline CDR1 and CDR2 sequences are SGHRS and YFSETQ. The V end lost 1 base, the J end lost 0 bases, and 13 bases lay between the germline ends. The CDR3: CASSLLDGRTNYGYTF. DNA for the CDR3: TGCGCCAGCAGCTTGCTTGACGGACGAACTAACTATGGCTACACCTTC.

The DNA for the CDR3 is TGCGCCAGCAGTGGGCTAGCGGGGCCCTCCTACGAGCAGTACTTC. This translates into CASSGLAGPSYEQYF. The rearrangement links TRBV10-2 to TRBJ2-7; 9 bases agree with TRBD2. The CDR3 runs 15 residues. Germline V gene sequence: CDR1 WSHSY, CDR2 SAAADI. Germline trimming cut 4 bases from V and 0 bases from J; bases unmatched to any gene: 4.

J is TRBJ2-1 and V is TRBV5-1; 10 bases fit TRBD1. The V gene's germline CDR1 is SGHRS and CDR2 YFSETQ. Germline trimming cut 2 bases from V and 7 bases from J; bases unmatched to any gene: 6. CDR3 length: 15 amino acids. The CDR3 nucleotides are TGCGCCAGCAGCTTAGACAGGGGGCTTACGAATGAGCAGTTCTTC. This gives the protein CASSLDRGLTNEQFF.

V usage is TRBV4-3 and J usage is TRBJ1-6, with D uncertain. CDR3 length: 13 amino acids. The V end lost 8 bases, the J end lost 11 bases, and 16 bases lay between the germline ends. Germline CDR1 reads LGHNA; CDR2 reads YSLEER. The CDR3 DNA follows: TGCGCCAGCGCGAGGTCGGGTAGGACACCCCTCCACTTT. Protein product: CASARSGRTPLHF.

This clonotype was counted ten times or more. The chain uses TRBV25-1 and TRBJ2-7; 13 bases map to TRBD2. Germline CDR1 is MGHDK and CDR2 is SYGVNS. CDR3 size: 14 residues. Germline trimming cut 5 bases from V and 3 bases from J; bases unmatched to any gene: 1. In DNA form, the CDR3 reads TGTGCCAGCAGTTGGACTAGCGGGAGCTACGAGCAGTACTTC. Translation: CASSWTSGSYEQYF.

CDR3 in amino acids: CSVEIGSRQGEQYF. CDR3 bases: TGCAGCGTTGAAATAGGCAGCAGACAAGGGGAGCAGTACTTC. The chain uses TRBV29-1 and TRBJ2-7; D is undetermined. Germline V lookup: CDR1 SQVTM, CDR2 ANQGSEA. The CDR3 totals 14 residues. Between the trimmed V and J ends, which lost 2 bases and 7 bases, there was a span of 18 bases.

The genes are TRBV7-9 and TRBJ1-4; D call uncertain. This CDR3 contains 15 residues. The ends were cut back, 1 base at V and 5 bases at J, with 11 bases in the middle. Germline V gene lookup returns CDR1 SEHNR and CDR2 FQNEAQ (reference sequence). CDR3 loop: CASSLDSSSNEKLFF. As DNA, the CDR3 is TGTGCCAGCAGCTTAGATTCCAGTTCGAATGAAAAACTGTTTTTT.

In its sample, this clonotype was seen a few times. This chain links TRBV24-1 with TRBJ2-3, with TRBD1 matching over 7 bases. This CDR3 is built from 17 residues. Germline loops: CDR1 KGHDR, CDR2 SFDVKD. V was clipped by 5 bases and J by 4 bases; unmatched bases: 14. CDR3 amino acids: CATSAPTTGFHADTQYF. As DNA, the CDR3 is TGTGCCACCAGTGCCCCAACGACAGGGTTTCATGCAGATACGCAGTATTTT.

The V gene is TRBV7-2, the J gene TRBJ2-3, with D possibly being TRBD1 (6 bases). Germline-derived CDR1 and CDR2 are SGHTA and FQGNSA. The V gene lost 1 base and the J gene lost 0 bases, with 11 bases spanning the gap. The CDR3 loop spans 16 amino acids. CDR3 region: CASSLVGQLSTDTQYF. The CDR3 DNA reads as TGTGCCAGCAGCTTAGTCGGACAGCTTAGCACAGATACGCAGTATTTT.

This chain uses TRBV7-6 with TRBJ2-3; 9 positions agree with TRBD1. Germline V gene data show CDR1 as SGHVS and CDR2 as FNYEAQ. The ends lost 4 bases at V and 4 bases at J; junction bases unmatched: 6. This CDR3 region has 15 residues. CDR3 sequence reads: CASSSGQGRADTQYF. CDR3 sequence (DNA): TGTGCCAGCAGCTCGGGACAGGGTAGGGCAGATACGCAGTATTTT.